This record concerns one T cell receptor beta chain sequence. The data belong to a study of blood T cell repertoires in COVID-19. Study background: Sources were T cells, B-cell-depleted T cells, or PBMCs; the material itself was cDNA or gDNA.

V lost 6 bases and J lost 4; bases outside the gene matches: 7. The CDR3 spans 14 residues. The germline V gene encodes CDR1 WNHNN and CDR2 SYGVQD (reference sequence). Methods used by the authors: Estimated nucleated cell counts came from reference gene primer amplification. Clones were sequenced by immunoSEQ multiplex PCR, and TCRdb holds only the in-frame ones, with some missing. D and trimming were read from the DNA, whereas the V and J calls and clone size are those reported in that table. The sample includes about 210,000 clones, approximately 90% of them seen just once. The sample was peripheral blood. The chain couples TRBV10-1 to TRBJ1-1, with 8 positions matching TRBD1. The TCR was taken from a middle-aged woman with acute or convalescent COVID-19. The CDR3 DNA follows: TGCGCCAGCAGCCGGACAGGGCGAGGCACTGAAGCTTTCTTT. Its translation: CASSRTGRGTEAFF.